This is a list of T cell receptor beta chains from one sample in a study of T cells in localized non-small cell lung cancer. Sequencing was performed with immunoSEQ multiplex PCR; in TCRdb, only in-frame clones are kept and a portion is missing. This table has a few thousand clones, around a quarter appearing once. The specimen comprised lung tumor tissue, sampled before any cancer treatment. The origin of the receptors is an older male donor with stage I lung adenocarcinoma. CDR3s include the opening cysteine and the closing phenylalanine or tryptophan. Fields, in order: clone size, D gene, J gene, V gene, CDR3 DNA, CDR3 protein. The D gene is left open where the match is weak. Part of the rows lack a size; the others show once, few, many or a class for expanded clones.

>.|TRBD1|TRBJ2-7|TRBV6-8
TGTGCCAGCAGTTATGGACAGGGGCCCACCTACGAGCAGTACTTC
CASSYGQGPTYEQYF
>few|TRBD1|TRBJ1-4|TRBV11-3
TGTGCCAGCACCCTGGACAGGGGGCTCTCCGCTAATGAAAAACTGTTTTTT
CASTLDRGLSANEKLFF
>.|.|TRBJ1-3|TRBV19
TGTGCCAGTAGGCGTCAGGGCCCATCTGGAAACACCATATATTTT
CASRRQGPSGNTIYF
>few|.|TRBJ2-1|TRBV6-8
TGTGCCAGCCAGGGTCTCGGTAGGGATTACAATGAGCAGTTCTTC
CASQGLGRDYNEQFF
>few|TRBD1|TRBJ1-5|TRBV28
TGTGCCAGCAGGTTACAGGGGGTCAACAATCAGCCCCAGCATTTT
CASRLQGVNNQPQHF
>.|TRBD2|TRBJ2-7|TRBV23-1
TGCGCCAGCGTTCAACCGGGACTAGCGGGATACGAGCAGTACTTC
CASVQPGLAGYEQYF
>few|TRBD1|TRBJ1-6|TRBV11-3
TGTGCCAGCAGCTTCCAGAGGACAGGGGTTAATTCACCCCTCCACTTT
CASSFQRTGVNSPLHF
>.|TRBD2|TRBJ2-1|TRBV10-2
TGCGCCAGCAGTTTACTAGCGGTACAAGGCAATGAGCAGTTCTTC
CASSLLAVQGNEQFF
>.|TRBD1|TRBJ1-1|TRBV5-1
TGCGCCAGCAGCAGGGACAGGGGCATGAACACTGAAGCTTTCTTT
CASSRDRGMNTEAFF
>.|TRBD2|TRBJ2-7|TRBV6-8
TGTGCCAGCAGCACCCGCCCCGGTAGCGGGAGGCCGGGGAACGAGCAGTACTTC
CASSTRPGSGRPGNEQYF
>.|.|TRBJ1-1|TRBV11-3
TGTGCCAGCAGCTTAGATAAGGCAGAGGGAATGAACACTGAAGCTTTCTTT
CASSLDKAEGMNTEAFF
>large|TRBD2|TRBJ2-7|TRBV30
TGTGCCTGGAATCGGACTAGCGGGGGCCACGAGCAGTACTTC
CAWNRTSGGHEQYF
>few|TRBD1|TRBJ2-7|TRBV6-8
TGTGCCAGCAGTTTCGACCGGGACAGAGGCTACGAGCAGTACTTC
CASSFDRDRGYEQYF
>medium-sized|TRBD1|TRBJ1-1|TRBV9
TGTGCCAGCAGCATCGCCGTCAGACAGGGGAACACTGAAGCTTTCTTT
CASSIAVRQGNTEAFF
>few|.|TRBJ1-3|TRBV18
TGTGCCAGCTCACCCCTCCCCGGGACGGGAAACACCATATATTTT
CASSPLPGTGNTIYF
>.|.|TRBJ2-1|TRBV14
TGTGCCAGCAGCCAAGGGGGGGCCCATGAGCAGTTCTTC
CASSQGGAHEQFF
>.|.|TRBJ2-7|TRBV19
TGTGCCAGCAGCGCAGGGGCCTTGAGCGAGCAGTACTTC
CASSAGALSEQYF
>few|.|TRBJ2-2|TRBV6-8
TGTGCCAGCAGTTTATCTACGGGAGCCCCCGGGGAGCTGTTTTTT
CASSLSTGAPGELFF
>.|.|TRBJ2-1|TRBV11-3
TGTGCCAGCAGCTCTTCCATCCCGTATTCCTACAATGAGCAGTTCTTC
CASSSSIPYSYNEQFF
>few|.|TRBJ2-7|TRBV6-7
TGTGCCAGCAGTTATGGGGACGAGCAGTACTTC
CASSYGDEQYF
>.|.|TRBJ1-5|TRBV19
TGTGCCAGTAGTATTTCAGGGGAGTATCAGCCCCAGCATTTT
CASSISGEYQPQHF
>few|.|TRBJ2-2|TRBV9
TGTGCCAGCAGTGGGGCCACTCCAGTCACCGGGGAGCTGTTTTTT
CASSGATPVTGELFF